Listed below are T cell receptor beta chains from one sample, sequenced in a study of T cell responses to AZD1222 COVID-19 vaccine. Profiled with immunoSEQ multiplex PCR; TCRdb holds only in-frame clones, not every one. Of 110,000 to 150,000 clones in the sample, more than 85% were seen once. This sample comprised peripheral blood, obtained on day 0 of MenACWY control vaccination. The receptors here all came from an adult in good health. Each CDR3 is given with its conserved first and last residue. D genes are given only for firm matches. Clone size is shown for a subset of rows, as once, few, many or a class of expanded clone.

>TRBV19|TRBJ1-5|.|.
CASTLSRGRGGQPQHF
TGTGCCAGTACCCTCAGTCGAGGCAGGGGCGGACAGCCCCAGCATTTT
>TRBV6-1|TRBJ2-4|TRBD1|.
CASSDRGLAKNIQYF
TGTGCCAGCAGTGACAGGGGGTTAGCCAAAAACATTCAGTACTTC
>TRBV30|TRBJ1-1|.|.
CAWSVTRDTEAFF
TGTGCCTGGAGTGTAACGAGGGACACTGAAGCTTTCTTT
>TRBV2|TRBJ2-1|TRBD2|.
CASTTGLAGDNEQFF
TGTGCCAGCACTACGGGACTAGCGGGTGACAATGAGCAGTTCTTC
>TRBV15|TRBJ2-3|TRBD1|.
CATSRGGQGTDTQYF
TGTGCCACCAGCAGGGGTGGACAGGGGACAGATACGCAGTATTTT
>TRBV14|TRBJ1-3|.|.
CASSHKVRVGFAGNTIYF
TGTGCCAGCAGCCACAAGGTCCGGGTAGGGTTTGCTGGAAACACCATATATTTT
>TRBV5-1|TRBJ2-7|.|.
CASSLFGTPSYEQYF
TGCGCCAGCAGCTTGTTCGGGACACCGTCCTACGAGCAGTACTTC
>TRBV2|TRBJ1-2|.|.
CASSVVANGYTF
TGTGCCAGCAGTGTAGTCGCAAACGGCTACACCTTC
>TRBV6-6|TRBJ2-1|TRBD2|.
CASSSGTNIYNEQFF
TGTGCCAGCAGTTCCGGGACTAACATCTACAATGAGCAGTTCTTC
>TRBV5-6|TRBJ1-5|TRBD1|.
CASSLGGGKPQHF
TGTGCCAGCAGCTTGGGAGGGGGCAAGCCCCAGCATTTT
>TRBV27|TRBJ2-1|.|.
CASSFKAGPHNEQFF
TGTGCCAGCAGTTTCAAAGCGGGTCCCCACAATGAGCAGTTCTTC
>TRBV27|TRBJ1-6|TRBD1|.
CASSLYSGQAGYNSPLHF
TGTGCCAGCAGTTTATATTCTGGACAGGCGGGCTATAATTCACCCCTCCACTTT
>TRBV9|TRBJ1-4|.|.
CASSPYTGGEKLFF
TGTGCCAGCAGCCCCTACACGGGAGGGGAAAAACTGTTTTTT
>TRBV6-1|TRBJ1-5|.|.
CASSERVSNQPQHF
TGTGCCAGCAGTGAAAGGGTCTCCAATCAGCCCCAGCATTTT
>TRBV28|TRBJ2-7|.|once
CASSSLSAILTYEQYF
TGTGCCAGCAGTTCGCTTTCCGCAATACTTACCTACGAGCAGTACTTC
>TRBV9|TRBJ1-2|.|.
CASSSSSLASIYGYTF
TGTGCCAGCAGCTCTTCGTCATTGGCCTCTATCTATGGCTACACCTTC
>TRBV2|TRBJ2-7|TRBD2|.
CASSKLAGGYEQYF
TGTGCCAGCAGTAAACTAGCGGGAGGTTACGAGCAGTACTTC
>TRBV28|TRBJ1-1|.|.
CASSQAQENTEAFF
TGTGCCAGCAGCCAAGCACAGGAGAACACTGAAGCTTTCTTT
>TRBV2|TRBJ1-2|.|.
CASSENPVYYGYTF
TGTGCCAGCAGTGAAAATCCGGTGTACTATGGCTACACCTTC
>TRBV23-1|TRBJ2-1|.|.
CASSQNERGAAFNEQFF
TGCGCCAGCAGTCAAAACGAAAGGGGAGCAGCGTTCAATGAGCAGTTCTTC
>TRBV2|TRBJ2-1|TRBD2|.
CASSLTSGGAVEQFF
TGTGCCAGCAGTTTGACTAGCGGGGGGGCGGTTGAGCAGTTCTTC
>TRBV11-3|TRBJ2-7|.|.
CASSLSPVYEQYF
TGTGCCAGCAGCTTAAGCCCGGTCTACGAGCAGTACTTC
>TRBV11-2|TRBJ2-7|TRBD1|.
CASSQDRGPYEQYF
TGTGCCAGCAGCCAGGACAGGGGGCCCTACGAGCAGTACTTC
>TRBV5-4|TRBJ2-1|.|.
CASSTGGRRGANEQFF
TGTGCCAGCAGCACCGGCGGGCGTCGAGGGGCAAATGAGCAGTTCTTC
>TRBV4-1|TRBJ1-5|TRBD1|.
CASSHFQGDNQPQHF
TGCGCCAGCAGCCATTTCCAGGGGGATAATCAGCCCCAGCATTTT
>TRBV27|TRBJ2-7|.|once
CASSLSLATTYEQYF
TGTGCCAGCAGTTTATCGCTAGCTACAACCTACGAGCAGTACTTC
>TRBV30|TRBJ2-6|.|.
CAWSVGQTGANVLTF
TGTGCCTGGAGTGTAGGGCAGACTGGGGCCAACGTCCTGACTTTC
>TRBV11-2|TRBJ1-1|.|.
CASSPRNTEAFF
TGTGCCAGCAGCCCCAGGAACACTGAAGCTTTCTTT
>TRBV5-1|TRBJ2-2|.|.
CASRQGGTGELFF
TGCGCCAGCCGACAGGGAGGCACCGGGGAGCTGTTTTTT
>TRBV7-9|TRBJ2-7|.|.
CASSLRSGRDSYEQYF
TGTGCCAGCAGCTTAAGATCGGGGCGGGATTCCTACGAGCAGTACTTC
>TRBV18|TRBJ2-2|TRBD1|.
CASSPPNRGGTGELFF
TGTGCCAGCTCACCACCTAACAGGGGCGGCACCGGGGAGCTGTTTTTT
>TRBV7-9|TRBJ1-4|TRBD1|once
CASSLRDSSNEKLFF
TGTGCCAGCAGCCTTAGGGACAGCAGTAATGAAAAACTGTTTTTT
>TRBV4-1|TRBJ2-1|TRBD2|.
CASSQGRLAVYNEQFF
TGCGCCAGCAGCCAAGGGAGGCTAGCGGTATACAATGAGCAGTTCTTC
>TRBV13|TRBJ2-7|TRBD1|.
CASSSQTGGTRYYEQYF
TGTGCCAGCAGCTCCCAGACAGGGGGCACGAGGTACTACGAGCAGTACTTC
>TRBV5-1|TRBJ1-6|.|few
CASSLRTSPSSYNSPLHF
TGCGCCAGCAGCCTCAGGACATCCCCGAGCTCCTATAATTCACCCCTCCACTTT
>TRBV9|TRBJ1-4|.|.
CASSRNEKLFF
TGTGCCAGCAGCCGGAATGAAAAACTGTTTTTT
>TRBV5-1|TRBJ1-1|.|.
CASSLGGLNTEAFF
TGCGCCAGCAGCTTGGGGGGGCTTAACACTGAAGCTTTCTTT
>TRBV27|TRBJ1-6|TRBD1|.
CASSSPPPGQATWSSYNSPLHF
TGTGCCAGCAGTTCACCCCCCCCCGGACAGGCCACGTGGAGCTCCTATAATTCACCCCTCCACTTT
>TRBV2|TRBJ2-5|.|.
CASSEARGRQETQYF
TGTGCCAGCAGTGAAGCACGGGGACGGCAAGAGACCCAGTACTTC
>TRBV13|TRBJ1-1|.|.
CASSLQRAMNTEAFF
TGTGCCAGCAGCCTACAACGGGCCATGAACACTGAAGCTTTCTTT
>TRBV14|TRBJ1-2|.|medium-sized
CASSQGGHGYTF
TGTGCCAGCAGCCAAGGGGGGCATGGCTACACCTTC
>TRBV3-1/TRBV3-2|TRBJ2-7|TRBD2|.
CASSQAGGAYEQYF
TGTGCCAGCAGCCAAGCGGGGGGGGCCTACGAGCAGTACTTC
>TRBV7-8|TRBJ2-1|.|.
CASSLVGAGHNEQFF
TGTGCCAGCAGCTTAGTGGGGGCTGGGCACAATGAGCAGTTCTTC
>TRBV6-6|TRBJ2-3|TRBD2|.
CASGGGSGPSTDTQYF
TGTGCCAGCGGGGGGGGTAGCGGCCCTAGCACAGATACGCAGTATTTT